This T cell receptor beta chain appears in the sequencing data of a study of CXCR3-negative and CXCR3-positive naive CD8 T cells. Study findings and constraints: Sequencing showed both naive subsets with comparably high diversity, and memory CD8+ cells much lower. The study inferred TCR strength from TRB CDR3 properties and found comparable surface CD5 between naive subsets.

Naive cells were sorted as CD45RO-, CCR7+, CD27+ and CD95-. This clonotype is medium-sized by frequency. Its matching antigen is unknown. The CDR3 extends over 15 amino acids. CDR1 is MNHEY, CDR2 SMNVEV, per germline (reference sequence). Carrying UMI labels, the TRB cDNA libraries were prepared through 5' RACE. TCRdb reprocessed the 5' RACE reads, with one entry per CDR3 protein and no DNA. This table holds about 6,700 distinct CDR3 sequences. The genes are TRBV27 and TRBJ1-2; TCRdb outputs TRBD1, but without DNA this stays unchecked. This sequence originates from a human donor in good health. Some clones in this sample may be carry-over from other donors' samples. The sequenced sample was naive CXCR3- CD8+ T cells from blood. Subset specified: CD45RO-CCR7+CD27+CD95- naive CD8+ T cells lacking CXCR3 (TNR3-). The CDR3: CASSIAGGGLYGYTF.